The rows below give T cell receptor beta chains drawn from one sample of a study of beta chain features in type 1 diabetes. This table comes from immunoSEQ multiplex PCR, and its TCRdb copy is limited to in-frame clones, with some not included. The data show 200,000 to 300,000 clones, more than 65% seen once. Material for sequencing was naive CD4+ T cells from blood. These receptor sequences come from a young man in good health. Both conserved end residues are part of each CDR3. A D gene is named only where the DNA matches it firmly. Clone size is not always given. Where it is, it says once, few, many or a class for expanded clones.

J gene: TRBJ2-5; V gene: TRBV14; clone size: few; D gene: -; CDR3 DNA: TGTGCCAGCAGCCAATTCAGCAGCGCCAGGCACCAAGAGACCCAGTACTTC; CDR3 protein: CASSQFSSARHQETQYF
J gene: TRBJ1-5; V gene: TRBV27; clone size: once; D gene: -; CDR3 DNA: TGTGCCAGCCCCCTGGGGGAGGTCTGGCAGCCCCAGCATTTT; CDR3 protein: CASPLGEVWQPQHF
J gene: TRBJ2-3; V gene: TRBV4-2; clone size: -; D gene: -; CDR3 DNA: TGTGCCAGCAGCCCCGGAGGGGAGTTGGGGACAGATACGCAGTATTTT; CDR3 protein: CASSPGGELGTDTQYF
J gene: TRBJ2-1; V gene: TRBV18; clone size: -; D gene: -; CDR3 DNA: TGTGCCAGCTCACCGGTGCGGGATGAGCAGTTCTTC; CDR3 protein: CASSPVRDEQFF
J gene: TRBJ2-7; V gene: TRBV29-1; clone size: -; D gene: -; CDR3 DNA: TGCAGCGCTTCCCCGGGCAGCTCCTACGAGCAGTACTTC; CDR3 protein: CSASPGSSYEQYF
J gene: TRBJ1-1; V gene: TRBV11-2; clone size: -; D gene: -; CDR3 DNA: TGTGCCAGCAGCTTAGGAGTCCCTGAAGCTTTCTTT; CDR3 protein: CASSLGVPEAFF
J gene: TRBJ2-3; V gene: TRBV7-2; clone size: -; D gene: -; CDR3 DNA: TGTGCCAGCAGCCCAAGCACAGATACGCAGTATTTT; CDR3 protein: CASSPSTDTQYF
J gene: TRBJ2-1; V gene: TRBV1; clone size: -; D gene: -; CDR3 DNA: TGCACCAGCCAGGGGGAATCTGCGCAGTTCTTC; CDR3 protein: CTSQGESAQFF
J gene: TRBJ2-7; V gene: TRBV10-3; clone size: -; D gene: TRBD1; CDR3 DNA: TGTGCCATCAGTTCCGGGACAGGCCAATCCTACGAGCAGTACTTC; CDR3 protein: CAISSGTGQSYEQYF
J gene: TRBJ2-3; V gene: TRBV18; clone size: -; D gene: TRBD2; CDR3 DNA: TGTGCCAGCTCACCCCAGGCGGGGGGGAGCCCAGATACGCAGTATTTT; CDR3 protein: CASSPQAGGSPDTQYF
J gene: TRBJ1-1; V gene: TRBV9; clone size: -; D gene: -; CDR3 DNA: TGTGCCAGCAGCGCGAAAGAGCTCCAGGATACTGAAGCTTTCTTT; CDR3 protein: CASSAKELQDTEAFF
J gene: TRBJ2-5; V gene: TRBV7-8; clone size: -; D gene: TRBD1; CDR3 DNA: TGTGCCAGCAGCAAGGGACAGCAAGAGACCCAGTACTTC; CDR3 protein: CASSKGQQETQYF
J gene: TRBJ2-3; V gene: TRBV29-1; clone size: few; D gene: -; CDR3 DNA: TGCAGCGTCCTTAAGTTAGATACGCAGTATTTT; CDR3 protein: CSVLKLDTQYF
J gene: TRBJ1-6; V gene: TRBV30; clone size: -; D gene: TRBD1; CDR3 DNA: TGTGCCTGGATCCTGACAGGGCTAAGATCACCCCTCCACTTT; CDR3 protein: CAWILTGLRSPLHF
J gene: TRBJ2-7; V gene: TRBV30; clone size: -; D gene: TRBD2; CDR3 DNA: TGTGCCTGGAGTGCCACTAGCGGGAGCTACGAGCAGTACTTC; CDR3 protein: CAWSATSGSYEQYF
J gene: TRBJ2-5; V gene: TRBV20-1; clone size: -; D gene: -; CDR3 DNA: TGCAGTGCTAGACAGGAGACCCAGTACTTC; CDR3 protein: CSARQETQYF
J gene: TRBJ2-1; V gene: TRBV4-3; clone size: -; D gene: TRBD1; CDR3 DNA: TGCGCCAGCAGCCACCGGGACAGGGGCTACAATGAGCAGTTCTTC; CDR3 protein: CASSHRDRGYNEQFF
J gene: TRBJ2-1; V gene: TRBV25-1; clone size: -; D gene: TRBD2; CDR3 DNA: TGTGCCAGCAGTGAACCGACTAGCGGGGACAATGAGCAGTTCTTC; CDR3 protein: CASSEPTSGDNEQFF
J gene: TRBJ2-3; V gene: TRBV10-3; clone size: -; D gene: -; CDR3 DNA: TGTGCCATCAGCCCCGTCCAGGGCACGCAGTATTTT; CDR3 protein: CAISPVQGTQYF
J gene: TRBJ2-3; V gene: TRBV20-1; clone size: -; D gene: -; CDR3 DNA: TGCAGTGCTAGAAGGCCAGATACGCAGTATTTT; CDR3 protein: CSARRPDTQYF
J gene: TRBJ2-3; V gene: TRBV30; clone size: -; D gene: -; CDR3 DNA: TGTGCCTGGAGTGTACACCGGCAGACGCAGTATTTT; CDR3 protein: CAWSVHRQTQYF
J gene: TRBJ2-7; V gene: TRBV30; clone size: -; D gene: TRBD1; CDR3 DNA: TGTGCCTGGACCAACAGGGGAAGGGAGCAGTACTTC; CDR3 protein: CAWTNRGREQYF
J gene: TRBJ2-5; V gene: TRBV10-3; clone size: -; D gene: TRBD1; CDR3 DNA: TGTGCCATCCGCGCCGGGACAGGGGAAGAGACCCAGTACTTC; CDR3 protein: CAIRAGTGEETQYF
J gene: TRBJ2-1; V gene: TRBV19; clone size: few; D gene: TRBD2; CDR3 DNA: TGTGCCAGTAGTATAACGGGGACTAGAACCTACAATGAGCAGTTCTTC; CDR3 protein: CASSITGTRTYNEQFF
J gene: TRBJ1-6; V gene: TRBV7-9; clone size: -; D gene: -; CDR3 DNA: TGTGCCAGCAGCTTAGCTGCGACAGGAGCGAATTCACCCCTCCACTTT; CDR3 protein: CASSLAATGANSPLHF
J gene: TRBJ2-1; V gene: TRBV30; clone size: once; D gene: TRBD1; CDR3 DNA: TGTGCCTGGAGTACCCCAGGGGGACGGCAGTTCTTC; CDR3 protein: CAWSTPGGRQFF
J gene: TRBJ2-3; V gene: TRBV29-1; clone size: few; D gene: TRBD1; CDR3 DNA: TGCAGCTGCTGGGACAGGGTCGGCGGGGCGGATACGCAGTATTTT; CDR3 protein: CSCWDRVGGADTQYF
J gene: TRBJ2-3; V gene: TRBV30; clone size: -; D gene: -; CDR3 DNA: TGTGCCTGGAGTGTCTATGGGGTTACGCAGTATTTT; CDR3 protein: CAWSVYGVTQYF
J gene: TRBJ2-2; V gene: TRBV7-9; clone size: -; D gene: -; CDR3 DNA: TGTGCCAGCAGACTAACCGGGGAGCTGTTTTTT; CDR3 protein: CASRLTGELFF
J gene: TRBJ1-2; V gene: TRBV30; clone size: -; D gene: -; CDR3 DNA: TGTGCCTGGAGTGAAGTTGACTATGGCTACACCTTC; CDR3 protein: CAWSEVDYGYTF
J gene: TRBJ2-3; V gene: TRBV4-2; clone size: -; D gene: -; CDR3 DNA: TGTGCCAGCAGCCAATGGGAGAACACAGATACGCAGTATTTT; CDR3 protein: CASSQWENTDTQYF
J gene: TRBJ1-4; V gene: TRBV21-1; clone size: -; D gene: -; CDR3 DNA: TGTGCCAGCCCGGACAGGGCTGTGTTTTTT; CDR3 protein: CASPDRAVFF
J gene: TRBJ2-5; V gene: TRBV7-2; clone size: -; D gene: -; CDR3 DNA: TGTGCCAGCAGCGATCAAGAGACCCAGTACTTC; CDR3 protein: CASSDQETQYF
J gene: TRBJ2-5; V gene: TRBV2; clone size: few; D gene: TRBD1; CDR3 DNA: TGTGCCAGCAGTGAAGCGCTTCAGGGGGACTTC; CDR3 protein: CASSEALQGDF
J gene: TRBJ2-3; V gene: TRBV19; clone size: -; D gene: TRBD1; CDR3 DNA: TGTGCCAGTAGTTCCGACAGGGCCGCCTTAATCACGCAGTATTTT; CDR3 protein: CASSSDRAALITQYF
J gene: TRBJ2-7; V gene: TRBV16; clone size: -; D gene: TRBD2; CDR3 DNA: TGTGCCAGCAGCCAATCTCCTAGCGGAGTTACCTACGAGCAGTACTTC; CDR3 protein: CASSQSPSGVTYEQYF
J gene: TRBJ2-1; V gene: TRBV9; clone size: once; D gene: -; CDR3 DNA: TGTGCCAGCAGACGATCGGGGGTTTACAATGAGCAGTTCTTC; CDR3 protein: CASRRSGVYNEQFF
J gene: TRBJ1-5; V gene: TRBV28; clone size: once; D gene: -; CDR3 DNA: TGTGCCAGCATAACTCTTGCCGGGGATTTTCGTCAGCCCCAGCATTTT; CDR3 protein: CASITLAGDFRQPQHF
J gene: TRBJ2-5; V gene: TRBV29-1; clone size: once; D gene: -; CDR3 DNA: TGCAGCGTTGACAGGTCAGGACAAGAGACCCAGTACTTC; CDR3 protein: CSVDRSGQETQYF
J gene: TRBJ2-1; V gene: TRBV7-2; clone size: -; D gene: TRBD2; CDR3 DNA: TGTGCCAGCAGCCCAGTTAGCGGGACATCCTACAATGAGCAGTTCTTC; CDR3 protein: CASSPVSGTSYNEQFF
J gene: TRBJ2-2; V gene: TRBV4-2; clone size: -; D gene: TRBD1; CDR3 DNA: TGTGCCAGCAGCCCGGGACAGGGGGCGCCCACCGGGGAGCTGTTTTTT; CDR3 protein: CASSPGQGAPTGELFF
J gene: TRBJ2-5; V gene: TRBV7-2; clone size: once; D gene: -; CDR3 DNA: TGTGCCAGCAGCTTAGGTGGGACCCAGTACTTC; CDR3 protein: CASSLGGTQYF
J gene: TRBJ2-1; V gene: TRBV7-2; clone size: -; D gene: TRBD2; CDR3 DNA: TGTGCCAGCAGCTTAGAAGGGACTAGCATAAATGAGCAGTTCTTC; CDR3 protein: CASSLEGTSINEQFF
J gene: TRBJ2-5; V gene: TRBV7-2; clone size: -; D gene: -; CDR3 DNA: TGTGCCAGCAGCTTGGGCAGGAAAGAGACCCAGTACTTC; CDR3 protein: CASSLGRKETQYF
J gene: TRBJ2-5; V gene: TRBV14; clone size: -; D gene: -; CDR3 DNA: TGTGCCAGCAGCCAAGATGATCGGGAGACCCAGTACTTC; CDR3 protein: CASSQDDRETQYF
J gene: TRBJ2-1; V gene: TRBV14; clone size: -; D gene: -; CDR3 DNA: TGTGCCAGCAGCCGAAAGGGTCAAGTCTTAAAAAAGTTCTTC; CDR3 protein: CASSRKGQVLKKFF
J gene: TRBJ1-2; V gene: TRBV29-1; clone size: -; D gene: -; CDR3 DNA: TGCAGCGTGAAAGGACGGAACTATGGCTACACCTTC; CDR3 protein: CSVKGRNYGYTF
J gene: TRBJ2-3; V gene: TRBV18; clone size: -; D gene: -; CDR3 DNA: TGTGCCAGCTCACAAGGGGGTAGCACAGATACGCAGTATTTT; CDR3 protein: CASSQGGSTDTQYF
J gene: TRBJ1-1; V gene: TRBV2; clone size: -; D gene: -; CDR3 DNA: TGTGCCAGCAGTGAACGGAGGAACACTGAAGCTTTCTTT; CDR3 protein: CASSERRNTEAFF
J gene: TRBJ2-1; V gene: TRBV30; clone size: -; D gene: TRBD2; CDR3 DNA: TGTGCCTGGAGGGCGGGACTAGCGGGAGGGCAGGATGAGCAGTTCTTC; CDR3 protein: CAWRAGLAGGQDEQFF
J gene: TRBJ1-1; V gene: TRBV13; clone size: few; D gene: -; CDR3 DNA: TGTGCCAGCAGCTTAGGTGGCCGGTGGAACACTGAAGCTTTCTTT; CDR3 protein: CASSLGGRWNTEAFF
J gene: TRBJ2-3; V gene: TRBV28; clone size: -; D gene: TRBD1; CDR3 DNA: TGTGCCAGCCGTGGACAGGTCGGCACAGATACGCAGTATTTT; CDR3 protein: CASRGQVGTDTQYF
J gene: TRBJ2-7; V gene: TRBV28; clone size: -; D gene: -; CDR3 DNA: TGTGCCAGCAGTTTAGGGACACGCTACGAGCAGTACTTC; CDR3 protein: CASSLGTRYEQYF
J gene: TRBJ2-3; V gene: TRBV5-1; clone size: -; D gene: TRBD2; CDR3 DNA: TGCGCCAGCAGCCCGGGACCCGGGAGGGCAGATACGCAGTATTTT; CDR3 protein: CASSPGPGRADTQYF